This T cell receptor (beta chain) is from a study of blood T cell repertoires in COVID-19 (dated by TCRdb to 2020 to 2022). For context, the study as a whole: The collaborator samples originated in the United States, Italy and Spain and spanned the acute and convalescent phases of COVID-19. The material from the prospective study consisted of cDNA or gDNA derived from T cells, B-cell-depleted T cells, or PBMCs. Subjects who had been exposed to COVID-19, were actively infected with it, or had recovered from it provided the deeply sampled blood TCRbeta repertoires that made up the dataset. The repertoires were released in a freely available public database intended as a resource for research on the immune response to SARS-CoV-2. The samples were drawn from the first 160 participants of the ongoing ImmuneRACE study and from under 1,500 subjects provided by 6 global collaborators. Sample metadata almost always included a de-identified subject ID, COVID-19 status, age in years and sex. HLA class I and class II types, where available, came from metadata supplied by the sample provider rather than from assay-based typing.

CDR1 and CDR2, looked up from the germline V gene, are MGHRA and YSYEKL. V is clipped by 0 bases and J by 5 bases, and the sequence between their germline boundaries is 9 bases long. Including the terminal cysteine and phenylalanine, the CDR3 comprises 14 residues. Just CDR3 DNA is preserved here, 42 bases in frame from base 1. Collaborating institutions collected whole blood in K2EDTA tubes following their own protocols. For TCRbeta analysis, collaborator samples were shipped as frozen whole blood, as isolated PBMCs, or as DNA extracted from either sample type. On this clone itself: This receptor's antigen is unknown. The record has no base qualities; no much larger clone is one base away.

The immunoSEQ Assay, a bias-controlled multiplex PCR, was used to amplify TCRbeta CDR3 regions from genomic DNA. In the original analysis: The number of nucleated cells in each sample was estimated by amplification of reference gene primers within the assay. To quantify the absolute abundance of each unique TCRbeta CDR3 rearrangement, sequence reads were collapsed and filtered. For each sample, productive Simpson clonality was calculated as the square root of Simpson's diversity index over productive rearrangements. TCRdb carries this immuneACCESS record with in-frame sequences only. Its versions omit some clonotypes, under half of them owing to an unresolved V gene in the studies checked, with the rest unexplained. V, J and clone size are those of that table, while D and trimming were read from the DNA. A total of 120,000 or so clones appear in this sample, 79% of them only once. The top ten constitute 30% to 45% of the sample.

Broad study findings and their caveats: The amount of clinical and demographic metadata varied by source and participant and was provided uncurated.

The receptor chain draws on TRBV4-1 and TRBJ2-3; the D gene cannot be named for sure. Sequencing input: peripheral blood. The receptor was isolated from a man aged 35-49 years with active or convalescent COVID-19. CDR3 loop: CASSQDSGRDTQYF. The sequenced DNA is TGCGCCAGCAGCCAAGATTCTGGCAGAGATACGCAGTATTTT.